The sequence of this TCR beta chain was determined in a study of regulatory T cells in long-lasting Graves disease. CDR1 SQVTM and CDR2 ANQGSEA come from the germline V gene. The CDR3 sequence is 12 residues long. The ends were cut back, 6 bases at V and 5 bases at J, with 13 bases in the middle. Findings and caveats of the study: Persistent Graves' cases showed lower TCR diversity than newly diagnosed cases.

This clonotype was seen at least ten times. Its matching antigen is unknown. Described time point: newly diagnosed GD, antithyroid drugs for less than 3 months. After RNA was extracted from PBMCs, the TCR library was made from it. Construction of TCR beta libraries relied on iRepertoire HTBI primers and on Arm-PCR targeting CDR3 regions. TCRdb recomputed calls from the multiplex PCR reads with MiXCR, one row per CDR3 protein. The profile shows about 540,000 distinct CDR3 sequences, roughly 14% of them singletons. In addition, the sample was reused for a study of T cells in Graves' hyperthyroidism and ophthalmopathy. Per that paper: No progression to ophthalmopathy during 18 months of follow-up defined stable disease. Model output signaled ophthalmopathy a median around 6.9 months ahead of onset.

The TCR sequence derives from a man younger than 40 with Graves disease. The chain couples TRBV29-1 to TRBJ1-1, with D maybe TRBD1 (6 bases). The material sequenced was peripheral blood mononuclear cells (PBMCs), taken at new diagnosis, from a patient treated with antithyroid drugs. The CDR3 DNA reads TGCAGCGTAGAACAGGGAAGAACTGAAGCTTTCTTT. This gives the protein CSVEQGRTEAFF.